These 16 T cell receptor beta chains were sequenced from one sample in a study of blood T cell repertoires in COVID-19. Clones were sequenced by immunoSEQ multiplex PCR, and TCRdb holds only the in-frame ones, with some missing. The sample has about 83,000 clones, more than 70% seen once. Sequenced: peripheral blood. All receptors come from a woman of 80 years or more in a cohort sampled during active or convalescent COVID-19.

The chain's CDR3 is CATSKGRGQETQYF. The CDR3 DNA follows: TGTGCCACCAGTAAAGGGAGGGGGCAAGAGACCCAGTACTTC. This chain joins TRBV24-1 and TRBJ2-5, with D possibly being TRBD2 (7 bases). The V end lost 6 bases, the J end lost 2 bases, and 12 bases lay between the germline ends. The CDR3 length is 14 residues. Germline CDR1 KGHDR, CDR2 SFDVKD.

This sequence joins TRBV24-1 and TRBJ1-1; maybe TRBD1 (5 bases). The length of the CDR3 is 13 residues. V gave up 5 bases and J gave up 1 base, with 7 bases separating them. Looked up from germline, CDR1 is KGHDR and CDR2 is SFDVKD. CDR3 residues: CATSAQGNTEAFF. DNA of the CDR3: TGTGCCACCAGTGCCCAGGGGAACACTGAAGCTTTCTTT.

This sequence joins TRBV4-1 and TRBJ2-7; D gene ambiguous. Trimming cost V 0 bases and J 7 bases, with 19 bases left between them. This CDR3 spans 16 amino acids. Germline V lookup: CDR1 MGHRA, CDR2 YSYEKL. DNA for the CDR3: TGCGCCAGCAGCCAAGAAATCCAGGCGACCTCGATGGAGCAGTACTTC. Encoded protein: CASSQEIQATSMEQYF.

This chain connects TRBV7-3 to TRBJ1-1; D possibly corresponds to TRBD1 (6 bases). Trimming shortened V by 4 bases and J by 2 bases, and 14 bases separated the two germline ends. Per germline, CDR1 SGHTA and CDR2 FQGTGA. The CDR3 contains 15 residues. CDR3 nucleotide sequence: TGTGCCAGCAGCTCGACGGGACATCTTAACACTGAAGCTTTCTTT. Translating gives CASSSTGHLNTEAFF.

This clone was counted a few times. The V and J genes are TRBV6-5 and TRBJ1-2; perhaps TRBD1 as D (6 bases). Germline loops: CDR1 MNHEY, CDR2 SVGAGI. The V gene lost 6 bases and the J gene lost 3 bases, with 14 bases spanning the gap. The CDR3 covers 14 residues. The CDR3 here is CASRGGVDDYGYTF. CDR3 DNA: TGTGCCAGCAGAGGGGGGGTGGACGACTATGGCTACACCTTC.

V usage is TRBV3-1 (or the pseudogene TRBV3-2) and J usage is TRBJ2-2; a weak D match, TRBD1 (6 bases). The CDR3 runs to 16 residues. Per the germline V gene, CDR1 is LGHDT and CDR2 is YNNKEL (reference sequence). Trimming cost V 1 base and J 1 base, with 10 bases left between them. The CDR3 bases are TGTGCCAGCAGCCAAGCAGGGGTCATGAACACCGGGGAGCTGTTTTTT. Translation: CASSQAGVMNTGELFF.

This clone has just one count. This chain links TRBV12-3 or TRBV12-4 with TRBJ1-1; no definite D call. This CDR3 region has 13 residues. Trimming removed 6 bases from V and 4 bases from J, with 12 bases in between. The CDR3 DNA reads TGTGCCAGCAGCCTCCGGGTAAGCACTGAAGCTTTCTTT. Its protein is CASSLRVSTEAFF.

This clone has a single count. The chain is built from TRBV6-5 and TRBJ1-2; 10 bases match TRBD1. Germline trimming cut 4 bases from V and 2 bases from J; bases unmatched to any gene: 4. The CDR3 consists of 15 residues. The germline V gene has CDR1 MNHEY and CDR2 SVGAGI. The DNA for the CDR3 is TGTGCCAGCAGTTCCGGGACAGGGGAGAACTATGGCTACACCTTC. It encodes CASSSGTGENYGYTF.

V and J are TRBV11-2 and TRBJ2-3, with D unclear. V was clipped by 0 bases and J by 2 bases, with 6 bases between them. Germline assignment: CDR1 SGHAT and CDR2 FQNNGV. The CDR3 sequence is 14 residues long. DNA for the CDR3: TGTGCCAGCAGCTTAGATCGAGTCACAGATACGCAGTATTTT. This codes for CASSLDRVTDTQYF.

This sequence joins TRBV4-1 and TRBJ1-1, with TRBD1 matching 8 bases. V lost 4 bases to trimming and J lost 5 bases; unmatched junction nucleotides: 9. The CDR3 spans 15 residues. Per the germline V gene, CDR1 is MGHRA and CDR2 is YSYEKL. The CDR3 DNA reads TGCGCCAGCAGCCGCATAACAGGGGGGTGGACTGAAGCTTTCTTT. It specifies CASSRITGGWTEAFF.

Here the CDR3 DNA reads TGTGCCAGCAGTTCAGGGGGGAACTATGGCTACACCTTC. Translating it yields CASSSGGNYGYTF. The chain carries TRBV28 and TRBJ1-2; 7 bases match TRBD1. The CDR3 runs to 13 residues. CDR1 MDHEN and CDR2 SYDVKM come from the germline V gene. The V gene end was trimmed by 4 bases and the J gene end by 2 bases; junction bases not matched to a gene: 1.

In its sample, this clone was seen a few times. This chain links TRBV24-1 with TRBJ2-2, with D possibly being TRBD1 (5 bases). This CDR3 spans 15 amino acids. CDR1 KGHDR and CDR2 SFDVKD come from the germline V gene. V was cut by 0 bases and J by 4 bases, with 8 bases left in between. The CDR3 region is CATSDLRGTTGELFF. The CDR3 bases are TGTGCCACCAGTGATTTGAGGGGTACCACCGGGGAGCTGTTTTTT.

The chain links TRBV24-1 to TRBJ1-2; weak D call: TRBD1 (5 bases). The CDR3 runs 15 residues. The germline V gene encodes CDR1 KGHDR and CDR2 SFDVKD. Trimming took 3 bases from V and 7 from J, leaving 17 bases between them. The CDR3 region is CATSDARPGGTGYTF. For the CDR3, the DNA is TGTGCCACCAGTGATGCACGCCCGGGGGGTACTGGCTACACCTTC.

The chain recombines TRBV2 with TRBJ2-7; D is unclear. V gave up 7 bases and J gave up 0 bases, with 16 bases separating them. This CDR3 comprises 15 residues. Germline lookup yields CDR1 SNHLY and CDR2 FYNNEI. The CDR3 here is CASTGVYSGSYEQYV. In nucleotides, the CDR3 is TGTGCCAGCACCGGTGTGTACTCGGGCTCCTACGAGCAGTACGTC.

This clone was picked up a small number of times. This chain links TRBV29-1 with TRBJ2-1; a possible D gene is TRBD2 (7 bases). The V end was cut by 0 bases, the J end by 2 bases, with 20 bases between. Germline assignment: CDR1 SQVTM and CDR2 ANQGSEA. The CDR3 spans 18 residues. CDR3 DNA: TGCAGCGTTGAAGATGGGTGGGGGGGCCTCTATACCTACAATGAGCAGTTCTTC. It specifies CSVEDGWGGLYTYNEQFF.

This clone was observed a single time. The rearrangement links TRBV5-1 to TRBJ2-7; 8 bases match TRBD1. V trimming: 0 bases; J trimming: 2 bases; junction bases outside the gene matches: 1. The CDR3 has 14 residues. The germline V gene encodes CDR1 SGHRS and CDR2 YFSETQ. CDR3 protein: CASSLDRGTYEQYF. CDR3 in DNA: TGCGCCAGCAGCTTGGACAGGGGGACCTACGAGCAGTACTTC.